This T cell receptor beta chain originates from a study of Graves' ophthalmopathy and Graves' hyperthyroidism (dated by TCRdb to the late 2010s). Describing the broader study: Peripheral blood was collected at initial diagnosis, prior to any treatment. The study used TCR beta repertoire signatures to distinguish Graves' ophthalmopathy from Graves' hyperthyroidism and to predict progression to ophthalmopathy. In total, 135 blood samples were TCR-sequenced: 40 to 45 ophthalmopathy, 80 or so hyperthyroidism and some 17 hyperthyroidism-to-ophthalmopathy patients. To explore V-J signatures that distinguish ophthalmopathy from hyperthyroidism, a discovery set of about a hundred patients was enrolled, made up of 43 with ophthalmopathy and 55 to 65 with stable hyperthyroidism. For independent validation, a separate cohort was made up of 18 hyperthyroidism patients plus 17 patients who later progressed from hyperthyroidism to ophthalmopathy. In over five hyperthyroidism patients, the T-cell repertoires found in thyroid tissue were compared with those found in blood. After sampling, hyperthyroidism patients received methimazole starting at 30 mg daily, and ophthalmopathy patients received high-dose intravenous methylprednisolone. What the authors observed across the whole study: Most expanded thyroid clonotypes with frequency above 0.001 were also detected in blood, suggesting blood repertoires may reflect the thyroid immune response. The 13-signature model separated ophthalmopathy from stable hyperthyroidism with roughly 89% sensitivity and about 81% specificity in cross-validation, and 80%/75% in the test set. In validation, the model predicted ophthalmopathy progression with about 70% sensitivity and around 72% specificity; some 13 predicted patients were CT-confirmed with GO in a median of approximately 6.5 months. No statistical method was used to set the sample size in advance, and the investigators knew which group each participant was assigned to.

TCR beta CDR3 regions were amplified from RNA transcripts for repertoire sequencing. A first-round RT-PCR used HTBI primers with the Qiagen OneStep RT-PCR kit, followed by a second-round multiplex PCR, size selection and purification. Libraries were sequenced on an Illumina HiSeq2000 using paired-end 100 bp reads. The authors' analysis ran thus. SOAPnuke was used to process the reads, removing any read that contained adapters or uncalled bases, had a mean Phred below 15, or lacked an exact match to the constant primer or identifier. COPE v1.2.5 was used to merge the high-quality paired reads. Each unique nucleotide sequence was treated as a clonotype, and MiTCR v1.1 was used to align the clonotypes to the IMGT TRB V, D and J references. Only V-J combinations with frequency above 0.0001 were analysed, covering approximately 99% of repertoires. For each V-J combination, a TCR clonal expansion and chaos score was defined as the ratio of F50 clonal expansion to chaos observed in the TCRdist matrix. Welch's t-statistics and random forest were used to reduce features to about a dozen V-J combinations, which were fed into a naive Bayes classifier. Thyroid-blood repertoire similarity was quantified with the Morisita-Horn index. TCRdb trimmed the raw reads at Q25, called clones with MiXCR and kept productive beta chains. Every distinct CDR3 protein forms one entry, paired with its most common genes and DNA. For this entry, the V and J calls and clone size follow TCRdb and not the study's own pipeline. This sample has roughly 220,000 distinct CDR3 sequences in its table, and around 45% of those were observed once. The ten largest make up 40% to 55% of the sample.

Trimming costs V 2 bases and J 4 bases, and their ends lie 5 bases apart. The germline V gene sets CDR1 to SNHLY and CDR2 to FYNNEI. Its CDR3 holds 12 amino acids, cysteine through phenylalanine. Only the CDR3 part of the read is kept: 36 bases, read in frame from the first base. The ophthalmopathy patients had moderately to severely active disease, with a Clinical Activity Score of 3 or higher, a NOSPECS grade of 4 or higher, and a disease duration of less than 3 months. Patients with other autoimmune diseases, uncontrolled infections, pregnancy or lactation were excluded. Clinical symptoms, serum thyroxine, TRAb, thyroid ultrasound and orbital computed tomography were used for diagnosis. Ficoll-Paque density gradient centrifugation was used to isolate PBMCs from about 9 ml of fresh peripheral blood. Trizol reagent was used to extract the total RNA, and its quality was then checked on an Agilent 2100 Bioanalyzer.

This clonotype was counted ten times or more. It has no known antigen specificity. No quality values exist for individual bases; no much larger clone is one base distant. This chain is built from TRBV2 and TRBJ1-2; the D gene lacks a confident call. This clonotype was sampled from an adult man with Graves' ophthalmopathy. Sequenced sample: peripheral blood. The CDR3 protein: CASSERAYGYTF. The nucleotides are TGTGCCAGCAGTGAAAGGGCCTATGGCTACACCTTC. When the CDR3 is completed using the reference TRBV2 and TRBJ1-2 genes on either side, the full variable domain is EPEVTQTPSHQVTQMGQEVILRCVPISNHLYFYWYRQILGQKVEFLVSFYNNEISEKSEIFDDQFSVERPDGSNFTLKIRSTKLEDSAMYFCASSERAYGYTFGSGTRLTVV.